Listed below are T cell receptor beta chains from one sample, sequenced in a study of monozygotic twins with cystic fibrosis. TCRdb's table, derived via immunoSEQ multiplex PCR, lists solely in-frame clones and lacks some. In the table there are about 17,000 clones, around 96% of which are singletons. Sequenced material: blood. The receptors here all came from a girl aged 2 to 10 with cystic fibrosis. The CDR3 runs from the conserved cysteine through the conserved F or W. The D gene is left open where the match is weak. For some rows the clone size is stated as once, few or many, or as a class when expanded; others skip it.

j_gene | v_gene | abundance | d_gene | CDR3nt | CDR3aa
TRBJ2-7 | TRBV5-1 | - | TRBD1 | TGCGCCAGCAGCTTGGAACCGGGCAGGGGGCCGTACTTC | CASSLEPGRGPYF
TRBJ2-1 | TRBV10-2 | - | - | TGCGCCAGCACTTCCGGGACATGGGTTTTCAATGAGCAGTTCTTC | CASTSGTWVFNEQFF
TRBJ1-2 | TRBV19 | - | TRBD1 | TGTGCCAGTAGCCAAGGGACAGCCTCGAGATTCCTGGGGTACTACACCTTC | CASSQGTASRFLGYYTF
TRBJ1-4 | TRBV5-1 | - | TRBD1 | TGCGCCAGCAGCCCCAGACAGGGGGCGCAGGGTACTAATGAAAAACTGTTTTTT | CASSPRQGAQGTNEKLFF
TRBJ1-1 | TRBV20-1 | - | - | TGCAGTGCCCGGAAGGGGGCTGAAGCTTTCTTT | CSARKGAEAFF
TRBJ2-2 | TRBV9 | - | - | TGTGCCAGCGGGGGGGCCCCCACCGGGGAGCTGTTTTTT | CASGGAPTGELFF
TRBJ2-1 | TRBV19 | - | - | TGTGCCAGTAGTATCGCCGGGACAATCTACAATGAGCAGTTCTTC | CASSIAGTIYNEQFF
TRBJ1-1 | TRBV5-4 | - | - | TGTGCCAGCAGCTTTATGGGGGACCTGAACACTGAAGCTTTCTTT | CASSFMGDLNTEAFF
TRBJ2-5 | TRBV14 | - | - | TGTGCCAGCAGCCAAGGGGACCGCGCACTGTGGGCCCAGTACTTC | CASSQGDRALWAQYF
TRBJ1-1 | TRBV9 | once | - | TGTGCCAGCAGCACACTTTCGGGGGGGGCCTTGAACACTGAAGCTTTCTTT | CASSTLSGGALNTEAFF
TRBJ1-1 | TRBV6-1 | once | TRBD1 | TGTGCCAGCAGTGTTACACAGGGGATGAACACTGAAGCTTTCTTT | CASSVTQGMNTEAFF
TRBJ2-5 | TRBV2 | - | - | TGTGCCAGCAGTGATTGGGGGGGCCCACGGACAGAGACCCAGTACTTC | CASSDWGGPRTETQYF
TRBJ2-5 | TRBV5-1 | - | - | TGCGCCAGCAGCTTGGGGGCTACCTCATATCGGGAGACCCAGTACTTC | CASSLGATSYRETQYF
TRBJ1-2 | TRBV20-1 | - | - | TGCAGTGCTAGGGACCTATGGGGCACCTTC | CSARDLWGTF
TRBJ2-7 | TRBV15 | - | TRBD2 | TGTGCCACCCGGGATAGCGGGGGGCCAAGCTCCTACGAGCAGTACTTC | CATRDSGGPSSYEQYF
TRBJ2-3 | TRBV4-1 | - | - | TGCGCCAGCAGCCAAGATCACGGCGATTACACAGATACGCAGTATTTT | CASSQDHGDYTDTQYF
TRBJ2-1 | TRBV5-6 | - | TRBD2 | TGTGCCAGCAGCTTTCTCGGGGGGGCGAGTAATGAGCAGTTCTTC | CASSFLGGASNEQFF
TRBJ1-3 | TRBV5-1 | - | - | TGCGCCAGCAGCAAACGACAGTATAGCAACTCTGGAAACACCATATATTTT | CASSKRQYSNSGNTIYF
TRBJ1-2 | TRBV13 | - | TRBD1 | TGTGCCAGCAGCACCACCTGGACAGGGGGCTTCTATGGCTACACCTTC | CASSTTWTGGFYGYTF
TRBJ1-5 | TRBV19 | - | - | TGTGCCAGTACAACCAACGCAGGGCACAATCAGCCCCAGCATTTT | CASTTNAGHNQPQHF
TRBJ2-3 | TRBV11-2 | - | TRBD2 | TGTGCCAGCAGCTTAGGACTAGCGGGGGTTAGCACAGATACGCAGTATTTT | CASSLGLAGVSTDTQYF
TRBJ1-1 | TRBV18 | - | - | TGTGCCAGCTCACCCAACAGGGCCTTTGGCACTGAAGCTTTCTTT | CASSPNRAFGTEAFF
TRBJ2-7 | TRBV14 | - | - | TGTGCCAGCAGCCAAGGGGTTGTTAGTGCAGGACCCTACGAGCAGTACTTC | CASSQGVVSAGPYEQYF
TRBJ2-2 | TRBV2 | - | - | TGTGCCAGAACGAACACCGGGGAGCTGTTTTTT | CARTNTGELFF
TRBJ1-3 | TRBV11-2 | once | TRBD1 | TGTGCCAGCAGCTCCATCAGAACAGGGGGTGGAAACACCATATATTTT | CASSSIRTGGGNTIYF
TRBJ2-3 | TRBV6-1 | - | - | TGTGCCAGCAGTGAAGTTTTGGCGGGAAGCACAGATACGCAGTATTTT | CASSEVLAGSTDTQYF
TRBJ2-5 | TRBV9 | - | - | TGTGCCAGCAGCGTCGGACAGGGAGGGGAAGAGACCCAGTACTTC | CASSVGQGGEETQYF
TRBJ1-2 | TRBV19 | - | TRBD1 | TGTGCCAGCGGGACAGCCTATGGCTACACCTTC | CASGTAYGYTF
TRBJ2-2 | TRBV9 | - | - | TGTGCCAGCACCGTTGGGAGCGATTGGATGACCGGGGAGCTGTTTTTT | CASTVGSDWMTGELFF
TRBJ2-2 | TRBV5-1 | - | TRBD1 | TGCGCCAGCAGCTCCGGGACAGGGGACCTTATGTACACCGGGGAGCTGTTTTTT | CASSSGTGDLMYTGELFF
TRBJ1-1 | TRBV10-3 | - | - | TGTGCCATCAGGAAGGGGGGCGCGGTCACTGAAGCTTTCTTT | CAIRKGGAVTEAFF
TRBJ2-1 | TRBV5-1 | - | - | TGCGCCAGCAGCTTGGGGGGGTCCTACAATGAGCAGTTCTTC | CASSLGGSYNEQFF
TRBJ2-2 | TRBV4-3 | - | - | TGCGCCAGCAGCCAAGATTTGGACTCCGGGGAGCTGTTTTTT | CASSQDLDSGELFF
TRBJ1-1 | TRBV5-6 | - | - | TGTGCCAGCAGCTTGGGGGTCTTGCGGGGGCGAACCACTGAAGCTTTCTTT | CASSLGVLRGRTTEAFF
TRBJ1-6 | TRBV30 | - | - | TGTGCCTGGGGGTGGACAAGGGATTCACCCCTCCACTTT | CAWGWTRDSPLHF
TRBJ1-6 | TRBV6-1 | - | - | TGTGCCAGCAGTGAGGTGGGCGCGAGGGCCTCACCCCTCCACTTT | CASSEVGARASPLHF
TRBJ2-3 | TRBV5-6 | - | TRBD1 | TGTGCCAGCAGCTTGGCCTTGACAGGGAGTAGCACAGATACGCAGTATTTT | CASSLALTGSSTDTQYF
TRBJ1-3 | TRBV5-1 | - | - | TGCGCCAGCGGCCTGGGAGGGGGAACTGGAAACACCATATATTTT | CASGLGGGTGNTIYF
TRBJ1-4 | TRBV19 | - | - | TGTGCCAGTAGTACCCCCCCAAGGACCCCCCCGTACGATGAAAAACTGTTTTTT | CASSTPPRTPPYDEKLFF
TRBJ2-7 | TRBV29-1 | - | - | TGCAGCGTTGAAGACGAGGGCCACGAGCAGTACTTC | CSVEDEGHEQYF
TRBJ2-7 | TRBV29-1 | - | - | TGCAGCGTTGTCTCGACTGCTAACTACGAGCAGTACTTC | CSVVSTANYEQYF
TRBJ2-7 | TRBV28 | - | TRBD1 | TGTGCCAGCAGTTCATGGACAGGAGTCCCCTACGAGCAGTACTTC | CASSSWTGVPYEQYF
TRBJ1-1 | TRBV19 | once | - | TGTGCCAGTGCCGGACCGCCGGGCACTGAAGCTTTCTTT | CASAGPPGTEAFF
TRBJ1-3 | TRBV5-1 | once | TRBD1 | TGCGCCAGCAGCGTAGGGACAGCCTCATACTCTGGAAACACCATATATTTT | CASSVGTASYSGNTIYF
TRBJ2-3 | TRBV29-1 | - | - | TGCAGCGTTGGGACGGCGTCTAGCACAGATACGCAGTATTTT | CSVGTASSTDTQYF
TRBJ2-7 | TRBV11-3 | - | - | TGTGCCAGCAGCTTCCGATACGAGCAGTACTTC | CASSFRYEQYF
TRBJ1-6 | TRBV5-1 | - | TRBD1 | TGCGCCAGCAGCCAGACAGGGGGCGATTCACCCCTCCACTTT | CASSQTGGDSPLHF
TRBJ1-1 | TRBV11-2 | - | - | - | CASSLRFGPGGGPEAFF
TRBJ2-7 | TRBV19 | - | TRBD2 | TGTGCCAGTAGTATGTTGGCGGGGGACTACGAGCAGTACTTC | CASSMLAGDYEQYF
TRBJ1-2 | TRBV12-2 | - | - | TGTGCAAGTCGCTTGCTGAAACACTATAACTATGGCTACACCTTC | CASRLLKHYNYGYTF